This T cell receptor (beta chain) was profiled in a study of shared clonotypes between healthy human individuals. This clone was seen once. Its antigen is undetermined. Sequencing was performed with immunoSEQ multiplex PCR; in TCRdb, only in-frame clones are kept and a portion is missing. The sample has approximately 2.4 million clones, approximately 94% seen once. Trimming removed 3 bases from V and 8 bases from J, with 13 bases in between. Germline CDR1 and CDR2: SGHTA and FQGNSA. There are 13 residues in the CDR3. Study-wide findings and caveats: The authors expected sequencing depth to affect clonotype sharing among donors. The generation probabilities recorded for non-shared clonotypes fell below those of clonotypes shared by all four donors.

This clonotype was obtained from a man between 18 and 35 years old in good health. This chain joins TRBV7-2 and TRBJ1-2; tentatively, D is TRBD1 (5 bases). Sequencing was done on a sample of naive CD4+ T cells sorted from blood. Subset denoted: CD45RA+ positively selected. The CDR3 spells CASSFTGMVGYTF. The CDR3 DNA is TGTGCCAGCAGCTTCACAGGAATGGTCGGCTACACCTTC.